This TCR beta chain was observed in a study of blood T cell repertoires in COVID-19. Study at large: The United States, Italy and Spain supplied acute and convalescent COVID-19 samples. PBMCs, B-cell-depleted T cells, or T cells provided the cDNA or gDNA that made up the material.

There are 17 residues in the CDR3. V was clipped by 8 bases and J by 0 bases, with 17 bases between them. Germline V CDR1 and CDR2: MRHNA, SNTAGT. Original data processing: Estimated nucleated cell counts came from reference gene primer amplification. Repertoires were generated with immunoSEQ multiplex PCR, while TCRdb's copy carries only in-frame clones and drops some. D and trimming come from the DNA, and the V and J calls and clone size come from that table. The sample records 140,000 or so clones, roughly 80% being singletons. The clonotype was recovered from a man aged 45-65 years with active or convalescent COVID-19. Sequenced material: peripheral blood. The chain couples TRBV6-4 to TRBJ1-6; TRBD1 is a possible D gene (6 bases). The CDR3 DNA sequence: TGTGCCAGCCCCTGGACAGCCCCAAGCTCCTATAATTCACCCCTCCACTTT. Amino acids: CASPWTAPSSYNSPLHF.